This T cell receptor beta chain was profiled in a study of shared clonotypes between healthy human individuals. V was trimmed by 1 base and J by 8 bases, leaving 14 bases between them. The CDR3 is 14 amino acids. Germline V CDR1 and CDR2: SGHNT, YENEEA. Clones were read by immunoSEQ multiplex PCR, and TCRdb kept only the in-frame ones, dropping some. This table holds around 1.1 million clones, 60% to 80% found once. General study results and limits: Shared clonotypes: roughly 5% naive CD4, 3.5% to 4% naive CD8, about 2.5% memory CD4, 0.4% memory CD8. Clonotypes shared by all four donors outscored non-shared clonotypes in generation probability.

CD4+ cell separation produced CD45RA+ naive and CD45RA-negative memory subsets. Details on this clone: The antigen remains undetermined.

Sequencing was performed on memory CD4+ T cells from PBMCs. Subset meaning: CD45RA-negative fraction. This clonotype was obtained from a man aged 18 to 30 in good health. Some clones in this sample may be carry-over from other donors' samples. This chain links TRBV11-3 with TRBJ1-2; D call uncertain. CDR3: CASSLGASSTGYTF. As DNA, the CDR3 is TGTGCCAGCAGCTTAGGCGCATCGTCGACCGGCTACACCTTC.